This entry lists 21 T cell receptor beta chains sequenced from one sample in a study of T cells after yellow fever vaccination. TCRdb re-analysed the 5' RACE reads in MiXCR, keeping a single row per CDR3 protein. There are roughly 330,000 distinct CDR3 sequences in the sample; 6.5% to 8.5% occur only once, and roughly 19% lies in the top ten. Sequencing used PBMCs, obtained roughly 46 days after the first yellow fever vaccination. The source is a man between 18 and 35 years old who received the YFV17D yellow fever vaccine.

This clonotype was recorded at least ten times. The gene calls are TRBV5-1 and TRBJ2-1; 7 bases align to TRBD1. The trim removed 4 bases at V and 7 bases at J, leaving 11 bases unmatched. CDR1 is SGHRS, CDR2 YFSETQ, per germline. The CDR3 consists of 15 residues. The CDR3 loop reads CASSMTGFEINEQFF. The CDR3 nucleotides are TGCGCCAGCAGCATGACAGGGTTTGAAATTAATGAGCAGTTCTTC.

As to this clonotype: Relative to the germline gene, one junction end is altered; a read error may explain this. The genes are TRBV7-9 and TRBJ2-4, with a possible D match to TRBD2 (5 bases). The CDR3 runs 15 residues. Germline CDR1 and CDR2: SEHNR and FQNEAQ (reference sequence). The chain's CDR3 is CASSPPEVARNIQYF. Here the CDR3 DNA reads TGTGCCAGCAGCCCACCGGAGGTAGCCAGAAACATTCAGTACTTC.

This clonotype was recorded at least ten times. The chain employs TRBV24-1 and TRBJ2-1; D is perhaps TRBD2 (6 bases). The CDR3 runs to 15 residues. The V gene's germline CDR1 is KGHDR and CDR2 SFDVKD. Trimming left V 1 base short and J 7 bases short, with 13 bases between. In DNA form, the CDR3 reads TGTGCCACCAGTGATTTCGCGACTAGTGGAAATGAGCAGTTCTTC. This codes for CATSDFATSGNEQFF.

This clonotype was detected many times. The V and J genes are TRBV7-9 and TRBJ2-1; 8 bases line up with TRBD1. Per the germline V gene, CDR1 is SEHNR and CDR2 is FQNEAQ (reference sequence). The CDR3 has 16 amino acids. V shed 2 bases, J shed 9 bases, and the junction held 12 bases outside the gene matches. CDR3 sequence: CASSLTDRGRGSEQFF. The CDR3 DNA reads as TGTGCCAGCAGCTTAACAGACAGGGGAAGGGGGAGTGAGCAGTTCTTC. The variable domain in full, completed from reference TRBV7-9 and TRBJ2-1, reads DTGVSQNPRHKITKRGQNVTFRCDPISEHNRLYWYRQTLGQGPEFLTYFQNEAQLEKSRLLSDRFSAERPKGSFSTLEIQRTEQGDSAMYLCASSLTDRGRGSEQFFGPGTRLTVL.

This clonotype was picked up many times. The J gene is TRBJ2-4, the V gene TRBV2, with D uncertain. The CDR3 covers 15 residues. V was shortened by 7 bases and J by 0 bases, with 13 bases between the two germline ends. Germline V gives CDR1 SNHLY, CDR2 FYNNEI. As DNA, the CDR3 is TGTGCCAGCATTAACCCTGCCCAAGCCAAAAACATTCAGTACTTC. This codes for CASINPAQAKNIQYF.

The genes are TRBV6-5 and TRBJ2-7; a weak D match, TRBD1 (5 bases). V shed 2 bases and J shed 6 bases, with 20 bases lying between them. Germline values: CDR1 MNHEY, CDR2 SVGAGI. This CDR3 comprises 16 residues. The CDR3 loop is CASSYEASQGTAEQYV. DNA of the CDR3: TGTGCCAGCAGTTACGAAGCCTCCCAGGGTACGGCCGAGCAGTACGTC.

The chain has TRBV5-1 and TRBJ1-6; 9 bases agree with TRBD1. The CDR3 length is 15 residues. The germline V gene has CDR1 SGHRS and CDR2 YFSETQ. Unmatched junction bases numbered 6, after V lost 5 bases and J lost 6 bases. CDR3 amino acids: CASRPPDRGNSPLHF. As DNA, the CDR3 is TGCGCCAGCAGACCACCGGACAGGGGTAATTCACCCCTCCACTTT.

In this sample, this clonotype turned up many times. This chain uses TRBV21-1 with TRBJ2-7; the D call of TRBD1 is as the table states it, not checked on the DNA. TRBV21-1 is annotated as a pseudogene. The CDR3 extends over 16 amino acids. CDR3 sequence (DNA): TGTGCCAGCAGCGGGGGACACCGGGGAAGCTCCTACGAGCAGTACGTC. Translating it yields CASSGGHRGSSYEQYV.

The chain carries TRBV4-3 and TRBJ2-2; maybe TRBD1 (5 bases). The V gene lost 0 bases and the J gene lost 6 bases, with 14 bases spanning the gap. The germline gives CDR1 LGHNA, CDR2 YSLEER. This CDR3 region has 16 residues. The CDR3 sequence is CASSQDLSVGAGELFF. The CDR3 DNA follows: TGCGCCAGCAGCCAAGATTTGAGCGTAGGGGCCGGGGAGCTGTTTTTT.

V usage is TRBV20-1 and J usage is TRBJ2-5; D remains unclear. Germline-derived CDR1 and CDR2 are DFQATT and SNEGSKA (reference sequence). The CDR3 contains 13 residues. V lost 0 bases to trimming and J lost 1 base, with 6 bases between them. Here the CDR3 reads CSARDGFQETQYF. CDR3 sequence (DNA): TGCAGTGCTAGAGATGGGTTCCAAGAGACCCAGTACTTC.

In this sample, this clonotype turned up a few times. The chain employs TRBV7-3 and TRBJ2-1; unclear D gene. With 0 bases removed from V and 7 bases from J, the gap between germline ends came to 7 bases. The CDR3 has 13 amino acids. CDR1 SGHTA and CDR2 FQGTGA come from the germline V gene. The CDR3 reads CASSLTHINEQFF. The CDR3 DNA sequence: TGTGCCAGCAGCTTAACCCACATAAATGAGCAGTTCTTC. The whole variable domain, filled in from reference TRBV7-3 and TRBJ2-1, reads GAGVSQTPSNKVTEKGKYVELRCDPISGHTALYWYRQSLGQGPEFLIYFQGTGAADDSGLPNDRFFAVRPEGSVSTLKIQRTERGDSAVYLCASSLTHINEQFFGPGTRLTVL.

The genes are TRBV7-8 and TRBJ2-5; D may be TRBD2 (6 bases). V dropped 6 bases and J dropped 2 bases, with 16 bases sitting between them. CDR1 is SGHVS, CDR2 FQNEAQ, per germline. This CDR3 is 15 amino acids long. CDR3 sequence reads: CASRPPGGQQETQYF. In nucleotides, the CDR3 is TGTGCCAGCAGACCCCCCGGGGGTCAGCAAGAGACCCAGTACTTC.

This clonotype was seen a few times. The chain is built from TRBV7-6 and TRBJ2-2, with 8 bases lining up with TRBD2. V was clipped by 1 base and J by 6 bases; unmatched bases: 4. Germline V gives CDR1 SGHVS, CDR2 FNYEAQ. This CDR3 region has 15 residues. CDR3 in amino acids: CASSLEFSGAGELFF. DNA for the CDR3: TGTGCCAGCAGCTTAGAATTTAGCGGGGCCGGGGAGCTGTTTTTT. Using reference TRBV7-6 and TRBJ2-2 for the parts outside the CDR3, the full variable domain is GAGVSQSPRYKVTKRGQDVALRCDPISGHVSLYWYRQALGQGPEFLTYFNYEAQQDKSGLPNDRFSAERPEGSISTLTIQRTEQRDSAMYRCASSLEFSGAGELFFGEGSRLTVL.

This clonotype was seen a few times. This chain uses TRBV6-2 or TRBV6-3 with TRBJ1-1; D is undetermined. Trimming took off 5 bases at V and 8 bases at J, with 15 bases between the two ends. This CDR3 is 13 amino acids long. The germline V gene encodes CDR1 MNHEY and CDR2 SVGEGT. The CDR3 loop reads CASSDPDKEEAFF. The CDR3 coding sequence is TGTGCCAGCAGTGACCCCGACAAGGAGGAAGCTTTCTTT.

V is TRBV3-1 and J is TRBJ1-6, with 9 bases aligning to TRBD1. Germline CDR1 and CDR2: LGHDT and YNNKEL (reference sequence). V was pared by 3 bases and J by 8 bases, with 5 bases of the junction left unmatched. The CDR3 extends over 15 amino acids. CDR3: CASSHLGQGDSPLHF. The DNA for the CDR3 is TGTGCCAGCAGCCACCTGGGACAGGGAGATTCACCCCTCCACTTT.

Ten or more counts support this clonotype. The CDR3 DNA follows: TGTGCCAGCAGCTCGGACAGGGAAAACACCATATATTTT. This sequence encodes CASSSDRENTIYF. The rearrangement links TRBV7-3 to TRBJ1-3; 8 bases line up with TRBD1. From germline, CDR1 is SGHTA and CDR2 FQGTGA. This CDR3 comprises 13 residues. J was trimmed by 6 bases and V by 4 bases; bases with no gene match: 2.

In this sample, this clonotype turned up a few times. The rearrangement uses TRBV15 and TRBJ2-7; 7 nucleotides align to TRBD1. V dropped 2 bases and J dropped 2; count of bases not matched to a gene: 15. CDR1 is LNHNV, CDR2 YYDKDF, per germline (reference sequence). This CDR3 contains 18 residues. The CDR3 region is CATSRMIPLDRYAYEQYV. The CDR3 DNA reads TGTGCCACCAGCAGAATGATACCCTTGGACAGGTACGCCTACGAGCAGTACGTC.

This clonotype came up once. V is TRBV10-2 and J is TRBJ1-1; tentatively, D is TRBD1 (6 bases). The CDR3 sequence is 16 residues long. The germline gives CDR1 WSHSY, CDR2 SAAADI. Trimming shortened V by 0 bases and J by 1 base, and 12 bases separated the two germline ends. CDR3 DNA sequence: TGCGCCAGCAGTGAGTCGACGGGGACACCGAACACTGAAGCTTTCTTT. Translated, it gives CASSESTGTPNTEAFF.

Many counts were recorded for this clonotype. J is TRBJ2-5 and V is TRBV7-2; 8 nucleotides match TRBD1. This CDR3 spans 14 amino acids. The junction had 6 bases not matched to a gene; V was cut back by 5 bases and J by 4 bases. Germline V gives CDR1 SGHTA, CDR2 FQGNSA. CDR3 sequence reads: CASSARGPGETQYF. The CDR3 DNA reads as TGTGCCAGCAGCGCCAGGGGGCCGGGAGAGACCCAGTACTTC.

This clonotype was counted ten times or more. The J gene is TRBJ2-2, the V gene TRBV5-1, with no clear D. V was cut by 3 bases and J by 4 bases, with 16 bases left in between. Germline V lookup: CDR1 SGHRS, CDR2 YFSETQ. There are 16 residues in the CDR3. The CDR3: CASSSPARSPTGELFF. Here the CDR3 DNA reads TGCGCCAGCAGCTCCCCGGCTAGGTCGCCCACCGGGGAGCTGTTTTTT.

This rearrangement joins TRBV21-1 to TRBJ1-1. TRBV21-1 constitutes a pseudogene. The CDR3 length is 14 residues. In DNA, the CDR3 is TGTGCCAGCAGCAAAGGGACGGAAGGAACTGAAGCTTTCTTT. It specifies CASSKGTEGTEAFF.